Presented here are 3 T cell receptor beta chains from one specimen sequenced in a study of cytomegalovirus exposure and HLA in healthy donors. Researchers ran the PCR with 60 Vbeta and 13 Jbeta primers. The protocol was immunoSEQ multiplex PCR, while the TCRdb copy is restricted to in-frame clones and leaves out a portion. Here the sample spans 150,000 to 180,000 clones, about four fifths being singletons. Material: PBMCs. These receptors were collected from a man aged 30 to 39 in good health and CMV-seropositive.

V is TRBV4-2 and J is TRBJ2-7; unclear D gene. Germline assignment: CDR1 LGHNA and CDR2 YNFKEQ. This CDR3 spans 14 amino acids. V was trimmed by 0 bases and J by 3 bases, leaving 9 bases between them. In nucleotides, the CDR3 is TGTGCCAGCAGCCAAGAACGCCAGAACTACGAGCAGTACTTC. It codes for CASSQERQNYEQYF.

The sample holds one count of this clone. J is TRBJ2-5 and V is TRBV6-5; possibly TRBD1 for D (5 bases). This CDR3 comprises 13 residues. The germline CDR1 and CDR2 sequences are MNHEY and SVGAGI. Trimming left V 4 bases short and J 5 bases short, with 11 bases between. CDR3 nucleotide sequence: TGTGCCAGCAGTTTGACAGTGTTTGAGACCCAGTACTTC. This codes for CASSLTVFETQYF.

V and J are TRBV27 and TRBJ1-4; 7 bases agree with TRBD1. Germline V gives CDR1 MNHEY, CDR2 SMNVEV (reference sequence). Losses at the gene ends were 5 bases for V and 7 bases for J; bases not matched to a gene: 7. The CDR3 consists of 14 residues. The CDR3 coding sequence is TGTGCCAGCAGTAAACCGGGACAGACTGAAAAACTGTTTTTT. Its translation: CASSKPGQTEKLFF.